This entry lists 21 T cell receptor beta chains sequenced from one sample in a study of cytomegalovirus exposure and HLA in healthy donors. PCR employed 60 Vbeta and 13 Jbeta primers. Data came from immunoSEQ multiplex PCR; TCRdb stores just in-frame clones and leaves some out. The sample lists about 160,000 clones, around 80% occurring once. Sequences were obtained from PBMCs. Source of these receptors: a man aged 25-45 years in good health and CMV-seronegative.

This chain links TRBV15 with TRBJ2-7; TRBD1 is a possible D gene (5 bases). This CDR3 has 12 residues. Looked up from germline, CDR1 is LNHNV and CDR2 is YYDKDF (reference sequence). The germline V and J ends were trimmed by 5 bases and 5 bases, with 10 bases remaining between them. CDR3 in DNA: TGTGCCACCAGCCGGACAACCCACGAGCAGTACTTC. This translates into CATSRTTHEQYF. The variable domain in full, completed from reference TRBV15 and TRBJ2-7, reads DAMVIQNPRYQVTQFGKPVTLSCSQTLNHNVMYWYQQKSSQAPKLLFHYYDKDFNNEADTPDNFQSRRPNTSFCFLDIRSPGLGDTAMYLCATSRTTHEQYFGPGTRLTVT.

To note about this clone: At one end, the junction sequence differs from germline, possibly due to a read error. This chain uses TRBV7-9 with TRBJ1-2; TRBD1 agrees at 8 bases. This CDR3 spans 14 amino acids. Germline assignment: CDR1 SEHNR and CDR2 FQNEAQ (reference sequence). CDR3 amino acids: CASSPTSRDRSLLF. CDR3 nucleotides: TGTGCCAGCAGCCCCACTAGCCGGGACAGGAGCCTTTTATTC.

This clone has a single count. CDR3 in amino acids: CASSPEQGSNQPQHF. The CDR3 DNA sequence: TGTGCCAGCAGCCCTGAACAGGGATCCAATCAGCCCCAGCATTTT. This chain joins TRBV7-2 and TRBJ1-5; the D gene is possibly TRBD1 (6 bases). The germline CDR1 and CDR2 sequences are SGHTA and FQGNSA. V lost 5 bases and J lost 3, with 14 bases in between. CDR3 length: 15 residues. The entire variable domain, with the rest obtained from reference TRBV7-2 and TRBJ1-5, is as follows: GAGVSQSPSNKVTEKGKDVELRCDPISGHTALYWYRQSLGQGLEFLIYFQGNSAPDKSGLPSDRFSAERTGGSVSTLTIQRTQQEDSAVYLCASSPEQGSNQPQHFGDGTRLSIL.

The chain is built from TRBV10-3 and TRBJ1-1; possibly TRBD1 for D (6 bases). Trimming shortened V by 2 bases and J by 0 bases, and 7 bases separated the two germline ends. Germline V gives CDR1 ENHRY, CDR2 SYGVKD. This CDR3 has 14 amino acids. The CDR3 sequence is CAISETGMNTEAFF. CDR3 nucleotides: TGTGCCATCAGTGAGACAGGGATGAACACTGAAGCTTTCTTT.

The chain uses TRBV6-1 and TRBJ2-2; D uncertain. This CDR3 comprises 14 residues. Deletions cut 5 bases from V and 1 base from J, with 8 bases between. Per the germline V gene, CDR1 is MNHNS and CDR2 is SASEGT. The CDR3 region has the DNA TGTGCCAGCAGTTGGTCGGGGAACACCGGGGAGCTGTTTTTT. Translation: CASSWSGNTGELFF.

Details on this clone: The sample holds other DNA sequences that translate to the same CDR3. The chain recombines TRBV5-1 with TRBJ2-3; 8 bases are shared with TRBD2. With 4 bases clipped from V and 2 bases from J, the junction kept 3 bases outside the gene matches. Germline V gene data show CDR1 as SGHRS and CDR2 as YFSETQ. The CDR3 has 14 residues. The DNA of the CDR3 is TGCGCCAGCAGCCCAGCGGGAGTCACAGATACGCAGTATTTT. It encodes CASSPAGVTDTQYF.

The CDR3 here is CASFGTGSNEQFF. CDR3 nucleotide sequence: TGTGCCAGTTTCGGGACAGGGTCGAATGAGCAGTTCTTC. The chain is built from TRBV19 and TRBJ2-1; 9 bases match TRBD1. The CDR3 has 13 residues. Germline values: CDR1 LNHDA, CDR2 SQIVND (reference sequence). The V segment lost 8 bases and the J segment 7 bases; nucleotides outside the gene matches: 6.

The V gene is TRBV7-6, the J gene TRBJ2-1, with a tentative D call TRBD2 (6 bases). Germline V gives CDR1 SGHVS, CDR2 FNYEAQ. The CDR3 loop spans 16 amino acids. Trimming removed 1 base at V and 2 bases at J, with 12 bases between. The CDR3 DNA reads TGTGCCAGCAGCTTAGACGTGGGAGGAACCTACAATGAGCAGTTCTTC. Encoded protein: CASSLDVGGTYNEQFF.

The V call is TRBV18, the J call TRBJ2-1; D unresolved. The V gene lost 6 bases and the J gene lost 2 bases, with 11 bases spanning the gap. Germline V CDR1 and CDR2: KGHSH, LQKENI. The CDR3 consists of 14 residues. CDR3 loop: CASSPLTAYNEQFF. Here the CDR3 DNA reads TGTGCCAGCTCTCCATTAACGGCCTACAATGAGCAGTTCTTC.

This rearrangement joins TRBV2 to TRBJ2-4; perhaps TRBD2 as D (5 bases). Germline CDR1 and CDR2: SNHLY and FYNNEI. The CDR3 runs to 15 residues. Trimming took 1 base from V and 8 from J, leaving 15 bases between them. The CDR3 reads CASSEGGPSYYIQYF. The CDR3 DNA follows: TGTGCCAGCAGTGAAGGCGGGCCCAGTTATTACATTCAGTACTTC.

This clone occurred once. The chain is built from TRBV19 and TRBJ1-6; 10 bases align to TRBD1. The V segment lost 4 bases and the J segment 9 bases; nucleotides outside the gene matches: 6. This CDR3 contains 15 residues. Germline V CDR1 and CDR2: LNHDA, SQIVND (reference sequence). CDR3 DNA: TGTGCCAGTAGTAGAAGCGGACAGGGGGTTTCACCCCTCCACTTT. Amino acid sequence: CASSRSGQGVSPLHF.

The genes are TRBV9 and TRBJ2-1, with TRBD1 matching 9 bases. Germline CDR1 and CDR2: SGDLS and YYNGEE. The CDR3 consists of 14 residues. Trimming removed 2 bases from V and 7 bases from J; junction bases left unmatched: 4. In DNA form, the CDR3 reads TGTGCCAGCAGCGTCGGGGGGACAGGGAATGAGCAGTTCTTC. This gives the protein CASSVGGTGNEQFF.

This clone was detected only a few times. This sequence joins TRBV21-1 and TRBJ2-1; TRBD2, the D gene given by the table, was not confirmed from the DNA. TRBV21-1 is tagged as a pseudogene. This CDR3 is built from 16 residues. CDR3 loop: CASSKYGTSGNNEQFF. The DNA of the CDR3 is TGTGCCAGCAGCAAGTACGGGACTAGCGGTAACAATGAGCAGTTCTTC.

The J gene is TRBJ1-1, the V gene TRBV5-1; a possible D gene is TRBD1 (5 bases). The CDR3 totals 13 residues. Germline-derived CDR1 and CDR2 are SGHRS and YFSETQ. Deletions cut 7 bases from V and 3 bases from J, with 13 bases between. CDR3 sequence: CASGGNWDTEAFF. In DNA form, the CDR3 reads TGCGCCAGCGGGGGGAATTGGGACACTGAAGCTTTCTTT.

This sequence joins TRBV5-1 and TRBJ2-5, with 11 bases matching TRBD2. J was trimmed by 1 base and V by 0 bases; bases with no gene match: 5. Germline loops: CDR1 SGHRS, CDR2 YFSETQ. The CDR3 is 17 residues long. As DNA, the CDR3 is TGCGCCAGCAGCTTGGGGCTAGCGGGGGGACGCCAAGAGACCCAGTACTTC. Its translation: CASSLGLAGGRQETQYF.

The chain couples TRBV4-1 to TRBJ2-5, with D unresolved. Deletions cut 4 bases from V and 5 bases from J, with 17 bases between. This CDR3 has 15 residues. From germline, CDR1 is MGHRA and CDR2 YSYEKL. The CDR3 protein is CASSLLNVEYETQYF. In nucleotides, the CDR3 is TGCGCCAGCAGCCTCCTGAATGTGGAGTATGAGACCCAGTACTTC.

The V and J genes are TRBV28 and TRBJ1-3; D is possibly TRBD1 (6 bases). Trimming cost V 1 base and J 2 bases, with 12 bases left between them. Germline V gene data show CDR1 as MDHEN and CDR2 as SYDVKM. The CDR3 is 16 amino acids. In nucleotides, the CDR3 is TGTGCCAGCAGTTTATTCAGGGGTTTGACTGGAAACACCATATATTTT. This sequence encodes CASSLFRGLTGNTIYF.

The V and J genes are TRBV29-1 and TRBJ1-3; possible D gene TRBD1, 5 bases. V shed 3 bases and J shed 7 bases, with 22 bases lying between them. This CDR3 is built from 16 residues. Per germline, CDR1 SQVTM and CDR2 ANQGSEA. The CDR3 DNA sequence: TGCAGCGTTGATGAGGGAAGGGGAGGAATGGGGAACACCATATATTTT. As protein: CSVDEGRGGMGNTIYF.

The CDR3 sequence is CAISEPGTTNGNNEQFF. CDR3 coding DNA: TGTGCCATCAGTGAACCCGGGACTACCAACGGGAACAATGAGCAGTTCTTC. The chain employs TRBV10-3 and TRBJ2-1; 7 positions match TRBD2. V lost 3 bases and J lost 5; bases outside the gene matches: 13. The CDR3 is made up of 17 amino acids. Germline V gene data show CDR1 as ENHRY and CDR2 as SYGVKD.

V is TRBV25-1 and J is TRBJ2-7; TRBD2 matches 7 bases. The J segment lost 3 bases and the V segment lost 2 bases, leaving 4 bases of the junction unmatched. Germline V lookup: CDR1 MGHDK, CDR2 SYGVNS. The CDR3 totals 14 residues. Written as DNA, the CDR3 is TGTGCCAGCAGTGAAAGCGGGGTCCTCTACGAGCAGTACTTC. Amino acid sequence: CASSESGVLYEQYF.

The V and J genes are TRBV10-3 and TRBJ1-2; D is perhaps TRBD1 (6 bases). Germline lookup yields CDR1 ENHRY and CDR2 SYGVKD. With 6 bases removed from V and 5 bases from J, the gap between germline ends came to 7 bases. This CDR3 has 11 amino acids. This CDR3 is CAISQGYGYTF. CDR3 DNA: TGTGCCATCAGCCAGGGGTATGGCTACACCTTC.